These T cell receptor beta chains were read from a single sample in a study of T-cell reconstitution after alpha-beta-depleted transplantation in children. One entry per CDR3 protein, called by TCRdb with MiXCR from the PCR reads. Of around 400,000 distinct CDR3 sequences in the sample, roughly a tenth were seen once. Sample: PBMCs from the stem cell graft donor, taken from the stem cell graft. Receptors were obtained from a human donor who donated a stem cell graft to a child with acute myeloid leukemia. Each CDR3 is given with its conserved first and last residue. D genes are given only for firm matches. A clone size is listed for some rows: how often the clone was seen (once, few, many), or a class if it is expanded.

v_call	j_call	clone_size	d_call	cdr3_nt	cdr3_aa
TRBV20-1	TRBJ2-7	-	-	TGCAGTGCTAGAGCACCCCACCAGTACGAGCAGTACTTC	CSARAPHQYEQYF
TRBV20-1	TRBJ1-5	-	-	TGCAGTGCTAGTAGCAGTCACAATCAGCCCCAGCATTTT	CSASSSHNQPQHF
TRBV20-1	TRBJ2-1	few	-	TGCAGTGCTAGAGATCCGGAGGAAGGCTCCTACAATGAGCAGTTCTTC	CSARDPEEGSYNEQFF
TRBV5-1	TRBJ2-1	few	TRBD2	TGCGCCAGCAGTGGACTAGCGGGAGAAAAGGAGCAGTTCTTC	CASSGLAGEKEQFF
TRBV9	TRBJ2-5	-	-	TGTGCCAGCAGTTTCGCAGGGTTCCAAGAGACCCAGTACTTC	CASSFAGFQETQYF
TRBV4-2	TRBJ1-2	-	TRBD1	TGTGCCAGCGGTACGGCGACAGGGACCTATGGCTACACCTTC	CASGTATGTYGYTF
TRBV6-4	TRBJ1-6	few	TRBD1	TGTGCCAGCAGTGCCGCGACAGGGGGGGATTCACCCCTCCACTTT	CASSAATGGDSPLHF
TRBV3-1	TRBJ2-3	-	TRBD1	TGTGCCAGCAGCCAAGAATTTACCGACTGGACAGGGGGTGATACGCAGTATTTT	CASSQEFTDWTGGDTQYF
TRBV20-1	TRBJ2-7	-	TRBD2	TGCAGTGCTACCCTAGCGGGGGGGGTAATGGAGCAGTACTTC	CSATLAGGVMEQYF
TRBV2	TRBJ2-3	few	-	TGTGCCAGCAGTGATGTTGGCACAGATACGCAGTATTTT	CASSDVGTDTQYF
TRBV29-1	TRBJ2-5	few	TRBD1	TGCAGCGTTGAACCGGGACAGGGAGAGACCCAGTACTTC	CSVEPGQGETQYF
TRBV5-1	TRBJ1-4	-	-	TGCGCCAGCAGCTTGGAGACCCCTAATGAAAAACTGTTTTTT	CASSLETPNEKLFF
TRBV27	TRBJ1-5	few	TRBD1	TGTGCCAGCAGTTTATCGTCGGGCAGGGGGGTAATTCAGCCCCAGCATTTT	CASSLSSGRGVIQPQHF
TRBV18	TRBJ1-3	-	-	TGTGCCAGCTCACCCCTTGGCTCCGGCATATATTTT	CASSPLGSGIYF
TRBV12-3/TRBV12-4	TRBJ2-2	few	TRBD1	TGTGCCAGCAGTGGGGACAGGGGCACCGGGGAGCTGTTTTTT	CASSGDRGTGELFF
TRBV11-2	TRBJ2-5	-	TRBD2	TGTGCCAGCAGCTTATTTCGACTAGCGGGAGGCCGGGACCAAGAGACCCAGTACTTC	CASSLFRLAGGRDQETQYF
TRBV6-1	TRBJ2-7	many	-	TGTGCCAGCAGTGAAGAGGGGCTTGAGCAGTACTTC	CASSEEGLEQYF
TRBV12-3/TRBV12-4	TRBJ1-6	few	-	TGTGCCAGCAGTTTCTCTGGCGGGGAATCCCCCCTCCACTTT	CASSFSGGESPLHF
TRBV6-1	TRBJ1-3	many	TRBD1	TGTGCCAGCAGCAGACAGGGAATGGAAAACACCATATATTTT	CASSRQGMENTIYF
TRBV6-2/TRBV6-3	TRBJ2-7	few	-	TGTGCCAGCAGTTACTGGCGGGACGGCGAGCAGTACTTC	CASSYWRDGEQYF
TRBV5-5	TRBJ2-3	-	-	TGTGCCAGCAGCCCCAGCGAGGGGATCACAGATACGCAGTATTTT	CASSPSEGITDTQYF
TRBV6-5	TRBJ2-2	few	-	TGTGCCAGCAGTTACGGGGCAGGGGCGGACACCGGGGAGCTGTTTTTT	CASSYGAGADTGELFF
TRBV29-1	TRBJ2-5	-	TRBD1	TGCAGCGTTGACCCCGGACAGGGTCGTGGAGAGACCCAGTACTTC	CSVDPGQGRGETQYF
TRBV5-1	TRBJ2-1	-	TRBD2	TGCGCCAGCAGCCACCAACTAGCGGGGACCAATGAGCAGTTCTTC	CASSHQLAGTNEQFF
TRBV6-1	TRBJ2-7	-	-	TGTGCCAGCAGTCCAGGGGATGCCAACAGCTACGAGCAGTACTTC	CASSPGDANSYEQYF
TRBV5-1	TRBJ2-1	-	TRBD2	TGCGCCAGCAGCTCTCACTCCGGACTAGCGGGAGTGGGGCCTGGCAATGAGCAGTTCTTC	CASSSHSGLAGVGPGNEQFF
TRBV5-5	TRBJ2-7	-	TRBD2	TGTGCCAGCAGCTTGGGCGGGAGGGCCTTTGATGAGCAGTACTTC	CASSLGGRAFDEQYF
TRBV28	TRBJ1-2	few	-	TGTGCCACCACAGTTTCGGCGGGGGTGGGTGGCTACACCTTC	CATTVSAGVGGYTF